Below, 22 T cell receptor beta chains from the same sample are listed, as sequenced in a study of blood T cell repertoires in COVID-19. Measured with immunoSEQ multiplex PCR; TCRdb has only the in-frame clones, and not every one. This table holds about 390,000 clones, around 87% found once. The specimen sequenced was peripheral blood. The source is a woman in her sixties with COVID-19, enrolled during active disease.

This chain connects TRBV28 to TRBJ1-5; possible D gene TRBD1, 5 bases. V lost 8 bases and J 0 bases, leaving 11 bases between the germline ends. This CDR3 has 14 amino acids. Germline CDR1 reads MDHEN; CDR2 reads SYDVKM. The CDR3 bases are TGTGCCAGCCGAGGACAACTTAGCAATCAGCCCCAGCATTTT. It translates to CASRGQLSNQPQHF.

The sample holds one count of this clone. This chain joins TRBV7-8 and TRBJ1-5, with 7 bases identical to TRBD1. Trimming took 5 bases from V and 4 from J; bases not matched to a gene: 8. The CDR3 sequence is 15 residues long. Germline lookup yields CDR1 SGHVS and CDR2 FQNEAQ. DNA for the CDR3: TGTGCCAGCAGCCCGGAGGACAGGTTTAATCAGCCCCAGCATTTT. It codes for CASSPEDRFNQPQHF.

The rearrangement uses TRBV27 and TRBJ2-6; 11 nucleotides match TRBD1. The CDR3 has 18 amino acids. The germline V gene has CDR1 MNHEY and CDR2 SMNVEV (reference sequence). V gave up 5 bases and J gave up 2 bases; unmatched junction bases: 8. The CDR3 region has the DNA TGTGCCAGCAGTCCTCGACCGGGACAGGGGGCTGGGGCCAACGTCCTGACTTTC. Translating it yields CASSPRPGQGAGANVLTF.

This sequence joins TRBV5-4 and TRBJ2-2; 7 bases agree with TRBD2. Germline values: CDR1 SGHNT, CDR2 YYREEE (reference sequence). The ends lost 4 bases at V and 4 bases at J; junction bases unmatched: 7. The CDR3 loop spans 15 amino acids. The CDR3 region is CASSPGAGSTGELFF. CDR3 nucleotides: TGTGCCAGCAGCCCTGGAGCGGGAAGCACCGGGGAGCTGTTTTTT.

The genes are TRBV7-9 and TRBJ1-3; D perhaps matches TRBD1 (5 bases). Germline CDR1 reads SEHNR; CDR2 reads FQNEAQ (reference sequence). V lost 5 bases, J lost 8 bases, and 22 bases lay in between. The CDR3 extends over 16 amino acids. CDR3 in DNA: TGTGCCAGCAGCCCATACCGGGGACTTGACGCGTACACCATATATTTT. This translates into CASSPYRGLDAYTIYF.

This clone was seen once. This chain joins TRBV9 and TRBJ1-1, with D unresolved. The CDR3 sequence is 13 residues long. From germline, CDR1 is SGDLS and CDR2 YYNGEE. V lost 4 bases and J 1 base, leaving 8 bases between the germline ends. The CDR3 nucleotides are TGTGCCAGCAGCATACACCCGAACACTGAAGCTTTCTTT. Protein sequence: CASSIHPNTEAFF. Combining the CDR3 with reference TRBV9 and TRBJ1-1 gives the whole variable domain DSGVTQTPKHLITATGQRVTLRCSPRSGDLSVYWYQQSLDQGLQFLIQYYNGEERAKGNILERFSAQQFPDLHSELNLSSLELGDSALYFCASSIHPNTEAFFGQGTRLTVV.

The chain recombines TRBV7-3 with TRBJ1-6, with 7 bases lining up with TRBD1. J gave up 6 bases and V 11 bases, and 10 bases lay outside the gene matches. Germline V gives CDR1 SGHTA, CDR2 FQGTGA. This CDR3 contains 14 residues. The CDR3 DNA sequence: TGTGCCTCCAGGGGGGACCGCTCTAATTCACCCCTCCACTTT. Amino acid sequence: CASRGDRSNSPLHF.

The V call is TRBV6-2 or TRBV6-3, the J call TRBJ1-3, with a possible D match to TRBD1 (5 bases). The CDR3 has 15 residues. V lost 2 bases to trimming and J lost 1 base, with 9 bases between them. Germline V lookup: CDR1 MNHEY, CDR2 SVGEGT. The CDR3 region is CASSYGPGSGNTIYF. Here the CDR3 DNA reads TGTGCCAGCAGTTACGGTCCAGGGTCTGGAAACACCATATATTTT.

The V call is TRBV7-3, the J call TRBJ1-1; D is unresolved. Germline CDR1 SGHTA, CDR2 FQGTGA. Trimming took 5 bases from V and 0 from J, leaving 7 bases between them. This CDR3 region has 13 residues. DNA of the CDR3: TGTGCCAGCAGCAATACACTGAACACTGAAGCTTTCTTT. It translates to CASSNTLNTEAFF.

This chain connects TRBV7-9 to TRBJ1-3, with a weak D call TRBD1 (6 bases). The V end was cut by 5 bases, the J end by 2 bases, with 10 bases between. The CDR3 loop spans 14 amino acids. Germline CDR1 SEHNR, CDR2 FQNEAQ (reference sequence). CDR3 residues: CASSNEGAGNTIYF. CDR3 bases: TGTGCCAGCAGCAACGAGGGGGCTGGAAACACCATATATTTT.

The CDR3 DNA reads TGTGCCACCCGACTAGCGGGGGCCACCGGGGAGCTGTTTTTT. Encoded protein: CATRLAGATGELFF. J is TRBJ2-2 and V is TRBV19, with 12 bases aligning to TRBD2. The CDR3 covers 14 residues. Germline-derived CDR1 and CDR2 are LNHDA and SQIVND (reference sequence). J lost 4 bases, V lost 10 bases, and 4 bases had no gene match.

The rearrangement uses TRBV2 and TRBJ1-5, with TRBD1 as a possible D gene (5 bases). V was cut by 4 bases and J by 3 bases, with 13 bases left in between. The CDR3 sequence is 15 residues long. Germline loops: CDR1 SNHLY, CDR2 FYNNEI. The CDR3 DNA sequence: TGTGCCAGCAGTGCAGACAGTACTTTCAATCAGCCCCAGCATTTT. Translating gives CASSADSTFNQPQHF.

This clone occurred once. V usage is TRBV5-1 and J usage is TRBJ2-1; possibly TRBD1 for D (6 bases). Germline assignment: CDR1 SGHRS and CDR2 YFSETQ. V was shortened by 5 bases and J by 2 bases, with 11 bases between the two germline ends. This CDR3 comprises 14 residues. DNA of the CDR3: TGCGCCAGCAGTTCAGGGGTGACCTACAATGAGCAGTTCTTC. Amino acid sequence: CASSSGVTYNEQFF.

This CDR3 is CASSLGGHTDTQYF. In DNA form, the CDR3 reads TGTGCCAGCAGCCTCGGGGGTCACACAGATACGCAGTATTTT. The chain couples TRBV11-3 to TRBJ2-3; tentatively, D is TRBD2 (6 bases). This CDR3 region has 14 residues. Germline CDR1 SGHNT, CDR2 YENEEA. Trimming shortened V by 5 bases and J by 2 bases, and 11 bases separated the two germline ends.

The gene calls are TRBV18 and TRBJ2-7, with TRBD1 as a possible D gene (6 bases). This CDR3 spans 17 amino acids. Per germline, CDR1 KGHSH and CDR2 LQKENI. The germline V and J ends were trimmed by 4 bases and 0 bases, with 19 bases remaining between them. The CDR3 DNA is TGTGCCAGCTCACTCTTCGACAAGAGACAGGTCTCCTACGAGCAGTACTTC. Translated, it gives CASSLFDKRQVSYEQYF.

The genes are TRBV4-2 and TRBJ1-2, with a tentative D call TRBD1 (6 bases). V was clipped by 4 bases and J by 6 bases, with 18 bases between them. Germline V gives CDR1 LGHNA, CDR2 YNFKEQ. The CDR3 spans 15 residues. The CDR3 loop is CASSPPDRLSDGYTF. CDR3 DNA sequence: TGTGCCAGCAGCCCCCCCGACAGGTTGAGTGATGGCTACACCTTC.

This chain uses TRBV2 with TRBJ1-1, with 8 bases that match TRBD1. In germline, CDR1 is SNHLY, CDR2 FYNNEI. Trimming took 9 bases from V and 6 from J; bases not matched to a gene: 6. The CDR3 has 12 amino acids. The CDR3, as DNA: TGTGCCAGTACAGGCAGGGGGCCTGAAGCTTTCTTT. Amino acids: CASTGRGPEAFF.

The chain is built from TRBV7-3 and TRBJ2-5; the D is unclear. CDR3 length: 13 residues. Germline loops: CDR1 SGHTA, CDR2 FQGTGA. V lost 7 bases and J 3 bases, leaving 12 bases between the germline ends. The DNA of the CDR3 is TGTGCCAGCACCAGGATTTTTAAAGAGACCCAGTACTTC. Amino acid sequence: CASTRIFKETQYF.

The chain couples TRBV24-1 to TRBJ2-7; the D gene is possibly TRBD1 (6 bases). Germline V gives CDR1 KGHDR, CDR2 SFDVKD. CDR3 length equals 14 residues. Trimming pared 4 bases from V and 1 base from J, leaving 10 bases between. In nucleotides, the CDR3 is TGTGCCACCAGTGACCACAGGGTATCCTACGAGCAGTACTTC. It codes for CATSDHRVSYEQYF.

This clone was seen a few times. V usage is TRBV14 and J usage is TRBJ1-2, with 9 positions matching TRBD1. With V trimmed by 3 bases and J by 5 bases, 4 bases remained unmatched. This CDR3 region has 14 residues. The germline gives CDR1 SGHDN, CDR2 FVKESK. The CDR3 sequence: CASSHGQGPYGYTF. The CDR3 DNA sequence: TGTGCCAGCAGCCACGGACAGGGGCCGTATGGCTACACCTTC.

This chain joins TRBV24-1 and TRBJ1-5; 7 nucleotides match TRBD1. The germline V gene encodes CDR1 KGHDR and CDR2 SFDVKD. V gave up 6 bases and J gave up 7 bases; unmatched junction bases: 2. The CDR3 runs 12 residues. CDR3 sequence reads: CATSSGGQPQHF. Here the CDR3 DNA reads TGTGCCACCAGTTCAGGGGGACAGCCCCAGCATTTT.

Comment on this clone: The sample contains more than one DNA sequence encoding this CDR3. The chain combines TRBV5-1 with TRBJ2-7, with D possibly TRBD2 on 5 matching bases. CDR1 and CDR2 (germline): SGHRS, YFSETQ. The CDR3 runs 14 residues. The V and J ends lost 0 bases and 3 bases respectively, with 10 bases between them. This CDR3 is CASSLGGSSYEQYF. The CDR3 bases are TGCGCCAGCAGCTTGGGAGGGAGTAGCTACGAGCAGTACTTC. Together with reference TRBV5-1 and TRBJ2-7, the CDR3 gives the full variable domain: KAGVTQTPRYLIKTRGQQVTLSCSPISGHRSVSWYQQTPGQGLQFLFEYFSETQRNKGNFPGRFSGRQFSNSRSEMNVSTLELGDSALYLCASSLGGSSYEQYFGPGTRLTVT.